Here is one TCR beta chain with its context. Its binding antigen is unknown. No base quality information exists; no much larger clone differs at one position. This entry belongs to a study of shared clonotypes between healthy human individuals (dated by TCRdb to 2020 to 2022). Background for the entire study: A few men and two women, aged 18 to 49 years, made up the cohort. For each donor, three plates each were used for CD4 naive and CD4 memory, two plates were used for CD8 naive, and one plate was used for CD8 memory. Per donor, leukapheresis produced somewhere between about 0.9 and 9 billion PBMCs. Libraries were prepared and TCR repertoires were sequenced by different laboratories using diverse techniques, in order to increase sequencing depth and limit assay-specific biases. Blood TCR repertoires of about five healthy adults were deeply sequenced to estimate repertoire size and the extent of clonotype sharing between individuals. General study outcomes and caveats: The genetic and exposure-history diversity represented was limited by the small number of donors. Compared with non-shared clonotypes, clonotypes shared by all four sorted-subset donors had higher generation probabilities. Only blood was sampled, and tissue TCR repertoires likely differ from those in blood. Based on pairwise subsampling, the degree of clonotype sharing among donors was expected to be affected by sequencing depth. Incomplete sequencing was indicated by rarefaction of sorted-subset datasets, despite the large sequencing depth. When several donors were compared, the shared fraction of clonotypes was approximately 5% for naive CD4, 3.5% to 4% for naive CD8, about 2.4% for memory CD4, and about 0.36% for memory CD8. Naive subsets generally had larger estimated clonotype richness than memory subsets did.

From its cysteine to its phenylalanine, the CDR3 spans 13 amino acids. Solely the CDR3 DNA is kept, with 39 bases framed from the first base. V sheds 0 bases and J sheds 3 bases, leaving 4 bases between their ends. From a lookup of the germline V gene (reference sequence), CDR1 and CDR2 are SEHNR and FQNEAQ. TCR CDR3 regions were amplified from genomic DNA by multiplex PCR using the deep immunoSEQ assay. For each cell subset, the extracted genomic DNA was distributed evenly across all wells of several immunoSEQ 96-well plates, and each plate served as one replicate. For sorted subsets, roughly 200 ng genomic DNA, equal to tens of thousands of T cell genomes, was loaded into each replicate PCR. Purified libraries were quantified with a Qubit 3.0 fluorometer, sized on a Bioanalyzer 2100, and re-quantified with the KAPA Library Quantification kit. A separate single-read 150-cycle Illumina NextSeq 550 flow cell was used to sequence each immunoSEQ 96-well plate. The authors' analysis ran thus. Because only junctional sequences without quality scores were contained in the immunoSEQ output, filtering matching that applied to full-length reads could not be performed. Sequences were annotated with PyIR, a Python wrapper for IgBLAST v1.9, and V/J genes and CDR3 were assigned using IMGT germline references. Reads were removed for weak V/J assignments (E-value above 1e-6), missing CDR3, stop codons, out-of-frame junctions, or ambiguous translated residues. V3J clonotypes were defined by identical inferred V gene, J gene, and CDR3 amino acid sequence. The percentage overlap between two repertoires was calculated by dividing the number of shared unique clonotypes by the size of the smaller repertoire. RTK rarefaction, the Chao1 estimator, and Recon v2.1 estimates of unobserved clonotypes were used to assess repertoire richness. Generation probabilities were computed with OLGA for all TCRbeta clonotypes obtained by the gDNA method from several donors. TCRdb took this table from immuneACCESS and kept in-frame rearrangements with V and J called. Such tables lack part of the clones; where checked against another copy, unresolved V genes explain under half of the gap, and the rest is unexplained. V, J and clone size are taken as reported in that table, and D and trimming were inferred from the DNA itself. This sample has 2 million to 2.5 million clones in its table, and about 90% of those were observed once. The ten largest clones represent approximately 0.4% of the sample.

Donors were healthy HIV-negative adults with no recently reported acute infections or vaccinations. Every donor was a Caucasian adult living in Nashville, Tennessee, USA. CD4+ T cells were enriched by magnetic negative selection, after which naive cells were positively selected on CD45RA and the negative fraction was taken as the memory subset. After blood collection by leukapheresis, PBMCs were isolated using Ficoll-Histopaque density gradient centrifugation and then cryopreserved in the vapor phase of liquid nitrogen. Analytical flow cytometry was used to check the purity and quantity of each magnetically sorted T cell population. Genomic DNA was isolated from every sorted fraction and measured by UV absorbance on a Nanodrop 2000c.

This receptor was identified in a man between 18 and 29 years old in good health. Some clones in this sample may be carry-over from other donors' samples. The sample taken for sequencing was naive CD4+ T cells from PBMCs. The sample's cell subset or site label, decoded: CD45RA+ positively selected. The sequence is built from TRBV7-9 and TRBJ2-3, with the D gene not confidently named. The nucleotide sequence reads TGTGCCAGCAGCTTAGCGCTGACAGATACGCAGTATTTT. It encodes CASSLALTDTQYF.